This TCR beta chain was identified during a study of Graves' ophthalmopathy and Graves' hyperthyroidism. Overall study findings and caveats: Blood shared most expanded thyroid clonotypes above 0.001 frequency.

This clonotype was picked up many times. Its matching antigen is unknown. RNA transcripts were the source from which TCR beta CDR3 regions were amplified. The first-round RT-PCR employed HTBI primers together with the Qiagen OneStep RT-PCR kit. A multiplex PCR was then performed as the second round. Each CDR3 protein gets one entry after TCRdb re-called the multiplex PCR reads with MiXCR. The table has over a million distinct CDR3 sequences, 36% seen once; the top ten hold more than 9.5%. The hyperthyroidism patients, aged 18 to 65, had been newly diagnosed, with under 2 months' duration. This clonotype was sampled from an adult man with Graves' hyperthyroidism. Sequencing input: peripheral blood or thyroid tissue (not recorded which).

The DNA for the CDR3 is TGTGCCAGCAGATTGACGGGACTAGCGGGAGAGCAGTACTTC. Translated: CASRLTGLAGEQYF. The chain combines TRBV12-3 or TRBV12-4 with TRBJ2-7; 13 bases line up with TRBD2. The CDR3 loop spans 14 amino acids. V trimming: 6 bases; J trimming: 7 bases; junction bases outside the gene matches: 6.